These T cell receptor beta chains were read from a single sample in a study of cytomegalovirus exposure and HLA in healthy donors. Some clones are missing from TCRdb's copy, which holds only in-frame ones; the method was immunoSEQ multiplex PCR. The sample shows 200,000 to 250,000 clones, and roughly 1.1% sits with its ten largest clones. The sequencing sample was made of PBMCs. The receptor source for this set is a girl aged 2 to 9 in good health and CMV-seropositive. Each CDR3 is given with its conserved first and last residue. The order of the fields is V gene, D gene, J gene, CDR3 protein, CDR3 DNA. The D gene is left open where the match is weak.

v_gene: TRBV5-1
d_gene: NA
j_gene: TRBJ1-2
CDR3aa: CASRSLSVLNYGYTF
CDR3nt: TGCGCCAGCAGGTCCCTCAGCGTCCTTAACTATGGCTACACCTTC

v_gene: TRBV2
d_gene: TRBD1
j_gene: TRBJ1-6
CDR3aa: CSGTKATGALHF
CDR3nt: TGTTCCGGTACCAAAGCCACAGGGGCCCTCCACTTT

v_gene: TRBV28
d_gene: NA
j_gene: TRBJ2-1
CDR3aa: CASSSWARGNEQFF
CDR3nt: TGTGCCAGCAGTTCTTGGGCTCGTGGGAATGAGCAGTTCTTC

v_gene: TRBV5-4
d_gene: TRBD2
j_gene: TRBJ2-3
CDR3aa: CASSARTSGGTDTQYF
CDR3nt: TGTGCCAGCAGCGCCCGGACTAGCGGGGGCACAGATACGCAGTATTTT

v_gene: TRBV4-1
d_gene: NA
j_gene: TRBJ2-5
CDR3aa: CASSWARGETQYF
CDR3nt: TGCGCCAGCAGCTGGGCCCGAGGGGAGACCCAGTACTTC

v_gene: TRBV2
d_gene: TRBD2
j_gene: TRBJ2-1
CDR3aa: CASGGRLAGRDEQFF
CDR3nt: TGTGCCAGCGGAGGACGACTAGCGGGAAGGGATGAGCAGTTCTTC

v_gene: TRBV27
d_gene: NA
j_gene: TRBJ2-3
CDR3aa: CASSLSSARFTDTQYF
CDR3nt: TGTGCCAGCAGTTTGAGTAGCGCTAGATTCACAGATACGCAGTATTTT

v_gene: TRBV6-5
d_gene: TRBD1
j_gene: TRBJ1-5
CDR3aa: CASRRTGRNQPQHF
CDR3nt: TGTGCCAGCCGACGGACAGGGAGGAATCAGCCCCAGCATTTT

v_gene: TRBV7-9
d_gene: NA
j_gene: TRBJ2-7
CDR3aa: CASSFGSVRDYEQYF
CDR3nt: TGTGCCAGCAGCTTTGGATCCGTGAGGGACTACGAGCAGTACTTC

v_gene: TRBV6-1
d_gene: TRBD2
j_gene: TRBJ2-1
CDR3aa: CATHRLAGGEQFF
CDR3nt: TGTGCCACCCACCGACTAGCGGGAGGAGAGCAGTTCTTC

v_gene: TRBV4-1
d_gene: NA
j_gene: TRBJ2-7
CDR3aa: CASSQGPGGGPYEQYF
CDR3nt: TGCGCCAGCAGCCAAGGCCCCGGCGGTGGCCCCTACGAGCAGTACTTC

v_gene: TRBV19
d_gene: TRBD2
j_gene: TRBJ2-7
CDR3aa: CASSRTSGRAYEQYF
CDR3nt: TGTGCCAGTAGTAGGACTAGCGGGAGGGCCTACGAGCAGTACTTC

v_gene: TRBV28
d_gene: NA
j_gene: TRBJ2-7
CDR3aa: CASSSQAEQYF
CDR3nt: TGTGCCAGCAGTTCCCAAGCGGAGCAGTACTTC

v_gene: TRBV5-6
d_gene: NA
j_gene: TRBJ2-7
CDR3aa: CASSLGTSLNEQYF
CDR3nt: TGTGCCAGCAGCTTGGGAACATCCTTAAACGAGCAGTACTTC

v_gene: TRBV7-7
d_gene: NA
j_gene: TRBJ2-5
CDR3aa: CASSPRVGGQETQYF
CDR3nt: TGTGCTAGCAGCCCGAGGGTAGGGGGACAAGAGACCCAGTACTTC

v_gene: TRBV5-6
d_gene: NA
j_gene: TRBJ2-7
CDR3aa: CASSRLGRSYEQYF
CDR3nt: TGTGCCAGCAGCCGACTGGGGCGCTCCTACGAGCAATACTTC

v_gene: TRBV27
d_gene: NA
j_gene: TRBJ1-4
CDR3aa: CASSFSGRLFF
CDR3nt: TGTGCCAGCAGTTTTTCGGGTAGACTGTTTTTT

v_gene: TRBV19
d_gene: NA
j_gene: TRBJ2-1
CDR3aa: CASSIVNSEQFF
CDR3nt: TGTGCCAGTAGTATAGTTAACAGTGAGCAGTTCTTC

v_gene: TRBV30
d_gene: NA
j_gene: TRBJ1-1
CDR3aa: CAWSEIPMNTEAFF
CDR3nt: TGTGCCTGGAGCGAAATACCTATGAACACTGAAGCTTTCTTT

v_gene: TRBV7-9
d_gene: TRBD2
j_gene: TRBJ2-1
CDR3aa: CASSFTSGGINEQFF
CDR3nt: TGTGCCAGCAGCTTCACTAGCGGGGGGATTAATGAGCAGTTCTTC

v_gene: TRBV19
d_gene: TRBD2
j_gene: TRBJ2-7
CDR3aa: CASSTTSGRYSYEQYF
CDR3nt: TGTGCCAGTAGTACAACTAGCGGGAGATACTCCTACGAGCAGTACTTC

v_gene: TRBV28
d_gene: NA
j_gene: TRBJ2-7
CDR3aa: CASSFDSYEQYF
CDR3nt: TGTGCCAGCAGTTTTGACAGCTACGAGCAGTACTTC